This T cell receptor (beta chain) was sequenced for a study of CD8 T cells in Susac syndrome. Random hexamers primed reverse transcription of roughly 0.5 to 1 ug RNA. By means of immunoSEQ multiplex PCR, TCR beta CDR3 spanning 54 Vbeta and 13 Jbeta underwent amplification. TCRdb called the immunoSEQ multiplex PCR reads again in MiXCR, with one record for every CDR3 protein. The table lists over 150,000 distinct CDR3 sequences, about 96% of them singletons. V shed 0 bases and J shed 4 bases, with 6 bases lying between them. The CDR3 covers 13 residues. The germline V gene has CDR1 MNHEY and CDR2 SVGEGT.

This rearrangement joins TRBV6-2 or TRBV6-3 to TRBJ1-1; D unclear. The sequenced sample consisted of CD4+ T cells from PBMCs. The receptor comes from a human donor with Susac syndrome. CDR3 nucleotides: TGTGCCAGCAGTTACTCGCCACCCACTGAAGCTTTCTTT. As protein: CASSYSPPTEAFF.